The clone carrying this T cell receptor beta chain was seen ten or more times. The antigen remains undetermined. The germline gives CDR1 SQVTM, CDR2 ANQGSEA. CDR3 length: 13 amino acids. The germline V and J ends were trimmed by 2 bases and 8 bases, with 15 bases remaining between them. TCRdb recomputed calls from the RT-PCR reads with MiXCR, one row per CDR3 protein. The repertoire holds 550,000 to 800,000 distinct CDR3 sequences, about 14% seen once, with 6% to 8% in the top ten. The data originate from a study of response to subunit inactivated influenza vaccine. Study-wide results and caveats: It was suggested by the authors that few new T cells are recruited by each seasonal influenza vaccination.

The source material was PBMCs from blood, sampled 14 to 15 days before vaccination. The rearrangement uses TRBV29-1 and TRBJ1-1, with a weak D call TRBD1 (5 bases). The clonotype was recovered from a man aged 50-60 years who received an inactivated influenza vaccine. The DNA for the CDR3 is TGCAGCGTTGAAATGTTGTCAGGGACCGAAGCTTTCTTT. It encodes CSVEMLSGTEAFF.